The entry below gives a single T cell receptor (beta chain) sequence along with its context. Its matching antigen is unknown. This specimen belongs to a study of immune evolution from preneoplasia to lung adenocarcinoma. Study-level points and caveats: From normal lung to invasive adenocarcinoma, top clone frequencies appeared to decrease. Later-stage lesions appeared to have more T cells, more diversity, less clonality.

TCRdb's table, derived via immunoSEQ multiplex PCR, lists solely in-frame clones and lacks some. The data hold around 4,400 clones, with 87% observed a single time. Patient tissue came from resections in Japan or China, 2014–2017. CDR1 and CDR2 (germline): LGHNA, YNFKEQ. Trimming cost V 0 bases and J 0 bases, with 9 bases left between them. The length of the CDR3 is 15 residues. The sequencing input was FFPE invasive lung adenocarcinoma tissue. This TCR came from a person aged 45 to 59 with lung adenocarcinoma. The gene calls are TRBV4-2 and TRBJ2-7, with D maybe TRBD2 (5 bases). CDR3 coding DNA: TGTGCCAGCAGCCAAGAAGCGGTAAGCTCCTACGAGCAGTACTTC. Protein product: CASSQEAVSSYEQYF.